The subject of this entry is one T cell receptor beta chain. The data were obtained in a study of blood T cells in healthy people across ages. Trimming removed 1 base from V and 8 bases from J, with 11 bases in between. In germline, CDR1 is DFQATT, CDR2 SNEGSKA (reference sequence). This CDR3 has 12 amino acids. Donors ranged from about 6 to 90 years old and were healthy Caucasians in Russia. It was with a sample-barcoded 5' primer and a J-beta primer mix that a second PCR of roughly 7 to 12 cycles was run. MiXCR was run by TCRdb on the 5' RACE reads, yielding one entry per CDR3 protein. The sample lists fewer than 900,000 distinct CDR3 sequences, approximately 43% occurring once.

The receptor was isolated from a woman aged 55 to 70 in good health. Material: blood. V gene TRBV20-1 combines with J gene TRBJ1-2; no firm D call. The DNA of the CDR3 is TGCAGTGCTAGAGGCCAGGCGGGCGGCTACACCTTC. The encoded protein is CSARGQAGGYTF.